One sample yielded the 9 T cell receptor beta chains listed below, sequenced in a study of blood T cell repertoires in COVID-19. Using immunoSEQ multiplex PCR, the repertoire was profiled, and TCRdb retains in-frame clones only, with some absent. The sample gives around 250,000 clones, more than 75% of which show up once; about 7.6% is in the top ten. Material for sequencing was peripheral blood. The receptor source for this set is a woman in her seventies with active or convalescent COVID-19.

The chain uses TRBV24-1 and TRBJ2-1; 11 nucleotides align to TRBD2. Germline V gene lookup returns CDR1 KGHDR and CDR2 SFDVKD. Trimming cost V 0 bases and J 4 bases; bases outside gene matches: 7. CDR3 size: 18 residues. This CDR3 is CATSDLEVSGGAYNEQFF. The CDR3 nucleotides are TGTGCCACCAGTGATTTGGAAGTTAGCGGGGGGGCTTACAATGAGCAGTTCTTC.

The chain carries TRBV5-1 and TRBJ2-7; 9 nucleotides agree with TRBD1. Germline CDR1 is SGHRS and CDR2 is YFSETQ. CDR3 length: 17 residues. The V gene end was trimmed by 3 bases and the J gene end by 5 bases; junction bases not matched to a gene: 15. CDR3 residues: CASSWRGQGITQDEQYF. The CDR3 nucleotides are TGCGCCAGCAGCTGGCGGGGACAGGGCATCACCCAGGACGAGCAGTACTTC.

This clone has more than one count but fewer than ten. The chain uses TRBV29-1 and TRBJ2-2, with D maybe TRBD1 (5 bases). CDR1 and CDR2 from the germline V gene are SQVTM and ANQGSEA. Trimming pared 5 bases from V and 2 bases from J, leaving 9 bases between. The CDR3 contains 13 residues. CDR3 DNA: TGCAGCGTTCGGCAGGGAAACACCGGGGAGCTGTTTTTT. Its protein product is CSVRQGNTGELFF.

In the case of this clone: Different DNA sequences within this sample yield the same CDR3. This rearrangement joins TRBV11-2 to TRBJ1-2; no firm D call. Germline V gene data show CDR1 as SGHAT and CDR2 as FQNNGV. The CDR3 runs to 15 residues. Trimming removed 1 base at V and 0 bases at J, with 9 bases between. The CDR3 nucleotides read TGTGCCAGCAGCTTAGGGCAGGCGTCTAACTATGGCTACACCTTC. This codes for CASSLGQASNYGYTF.

The J gene is TRBJ1-6, the V gene TRBV11-2, with 11 bases matching TRBD1. Germline CDR1 SGHAT, CDR2 FQNNGV. CDR3 length: 16 amino acids. The V and J ends lost 3 bases and 5 bases, in that order; junction bases with no gene match: 3. CDR3 bases: TGTGCCAGCAGCTTGGGACAGGGGGACCATAATTCACCCCTCCACTTT. It codes for CASSLGQGDHNSPLHF.

The rearrangement uses TRBV19 and TRBJ1-1; a weak D match, TRBD1 (5 bases). The CDR3 is 16 amino acids. Germline V gives CDR1 LNHDA, CDR2 SQIVND (reference sequence). Trimming stripped 5 bases from V and 0 bases from J, with 16 bases between. CDR3 region: CASSPPGLVVNTEAFF. CDR3 coding DNA: TGTGCCAGTAGTCCCCCAGGGTTGGTCGTGAACACTGAAGCTTTCTTT.

This clone was observed a single time. The chain couples TRBV19 to TRBJ2-5, with 12 bases fitting TRBD2. This CDR3 spans 16 amino acids. Germline CDR1 and CDR2: LNHDA and SQIVND (reference sequence). The junction had 5 bases not matched to a gene; V was cut back by 2 bases and J by 4 bases. CDR3 coding DNA: TGTGCCAGTAGTATATCGGCTAGCGGGGGGGTAGAGACCCAGTACTTC. Protein: CASSISASGGVETQYF.

The chain joins TRBV18 to TRBJ1-3; TRBD1 might be the D (5 bases). The CDR3 loop spans 13 amino acids. Germline V gene sequence: CDR1 KGHSH, CDR2 LQKENI. V lost 8 bases and J 2 bases, leaving 10 bases between the germline ends. The CDR3 region is CASREGAGNTIYF. The CDR3 DNA follows: TGTGCCAGCCGAGAAGGGGCTGGAAACACCATATATTTT.

This chain connects TRBV13 to TRBJ2-7, with D tentatively TRBD1 (6 bases). CDR1 is PRHDT, CDR2 FYEKMQ, per germline (reference sequence). This CDR3 spans 11 amino acids. V dropped 6 bases and J dropped 7 bases, with 10 bases sitting between them. The CDR3: CASRLQGEQYF. The CDR3 DNA follows: TGTGCCAGCAGACTTCAGGGGGAGCAGTACTTC.